The rows below give T cell receptor beta chains drawn from one sample of a study of shared clonotypes between healthy human individuals. Assay used: immunoSEQ multiplex PCR; TCRdb lists only in-frame clones, some missing. The sample shows about 2 million clones, 85% to 95% of them seen only once. The specimen sequenced was naive CD4+ T cells sorted from blood. These receptors all stem from a man aged 18 to 29 in good health. Both conserved end residues are part of each CDR3. D genes are given only for firm matches. Expanded clones are given a class, and other clones once, few, many or no size at all.

size,V,J,D,DNA,CDR3
.,TRBV2,TRBJ1-5,.,TGTGCCAGCCGGGACACCCTAGACCCAAATCAGCCCCAGCATTTT,CASRDTLDPNQPQHF
.,TRBV5-1,TRBJ2-2,.,TGCGCCAGCAGGATTGGAGGAGGCGACACCGGGGAGCTGTTTTTT,CASRIGGGDTGELFF
.,TRBV6-1,TRBJ2-7,.,TGTGCCAGCGTCGGGGGACATGTCTACGAGCAGTACTTC,CASVGGHVYEQYF
.,TRBV2,TRBJ2-1,.,TGTGCCAGCAAGGGATCTGAGCAGTTCTTC,CASKGSEQFF
.,TRBV10-1,TRBJ2-3,.,TGCGCCAGCAGCCCGGAGTCGGGGGCGATCCCAGATACGCAGTATTTT,CASSPESGAIPDTQYF
.,TRBV29-1,TRBJ1-1,.,TGCAGCGTTGTAGGGGTCGAAGAAGCTTTCTTT,CSVVGVEEAFF
once,TRBV7-2,TRBJ2-2,.,TGTGCCAGCAGCTTAGGGTACACCGGGGAGCTGTTTTTT,CASSLGYTGELFF
.,TRBV10-3,TRBJ1-2,.,TGTGCCATCAGCTCAGGGGAAAGAGCGTATGGCTACACCTTC,CAISSGERAYGYTF
.,TRBV4-1,TRBJ2-2,.,TGCGCGTCGAAACGGTTAGAAGTGGACACCGGGGAGCTGTTTTTT,CASKRLEVDTGELFF
.,TRBV21-1,TRBJ1-2,.,TGTGCCAGCAGCCCCAAGAGGGTAGGGTATGGCTACACCTTC,CASSPKRVGYGYTF
once,TRBV7-2,TRBJ2-3,TRBD2,TGTGCCAGCAGCCGACCCGAGGAGCGGGGTCGGGATACGCAGTATTTT,CASSRPEERGRDTQYF
.,TRBV10-3,TRBJ2-7,.,TGTGCCACCCGGACCCCCGAATCCTACGAGCAGTACTTC,CATRTPESYEQYF
once,TRBV30,TRBJ2-5,.,TGTGCCTGGGGGAGCGCTGAGACCCAGTACTTC,CAWGSAETQYF
once,TRBV11-1,TRBJ2-7,TRBD1,TGTGCCAGCAGCCCTGGACAGGGGCGAACCTACGAGCAGTACTTC,CASSPGQGRTYEQYF
.,TRBV7-2,TRBJ2-7,TRBD2,TGTGCCAGCAGCCCTATGCCGGGACTAGTCTACGAGCAGTACTTC,CASSPMPGLVYEQYF
once,TRBV19,TRBJ1-5,.,TGTGCCAGTAGAAAACAGGGTTCTGGCAATCAGCCCCAGCATTTT,CASRKQGSGNQPQHF
.,TRBV28,TRBJ2-7,.,TGTGCCAGCACCCTGGGGGCAGGTCCCTACGAGCAGTACTTC,CASTLGAGPYEQYF
.,TRBV28,TRBJ1-4,TRBD1,TGTGCCAGCAGTACCTGGTCCCCGGGGACAGAAACTAATGAAAAACTGTTTTTT,CASSTWSPGTETNEKLFF
once,TRBV9,TRBJ2-1,TRBD1,TGTGCCAGCAGCGGGGGACAGGGATCCTACAATGAGCAGTTCTTC,CASSGGQGSYNEQFF
once,TRBV7-2,TRBJ2-1,.,TGTGCCAGCAGCTTACTCGGCAGTGCTGGAGGTGAGCAGTTCTTC,CASSLLGSAGGEQFF
.,TRBV6-5,TRBJ1-2,.,TGTGCCAGCAGAGACAGACCAACTAACTATGGCTACACCTTC,CASRDRPTNYGYTF
.,TRBV10-1,TRBJ2-2,.,TGCGCCAGCAGTGTTCTGGCGGGGGGGGAGCTGTTTTTT,CASSVLAGGELFF
once,TRBV5-1,TRBJ2-5,.,TGCGCCAGCTCTCGGACCCATCAAGAGACCCAGTACTTC,CASSRTHQETQYF
few,TRBV10-3,TRBJ2-2,TRBD1,TGTGCCATCAGTGCACAGGGGCACGGGGAGCTGTTTTTT,CAISAQGHGELFF
.,TRBV9,TRBJ2-2,TRBD1,TGTGCCAGCAGGGACGGGACAGGTGGCCCCGGGGAGCTGTTTTTT,CASRDGTGGPGELFF
.,TRBV27,TRBJ1-6,.,TGTGCCAGCAGCCTCCTTGCCATCAATTCACCCCTCCACTTT,CASSLLAINSPLHF
.,TRBV5-4,TRBJ1-2,.,TGTGCCAGCAGCTTGGTTGGCAGGGTCTATGGCTACACCTTC,CASSLVGRVYGYTF
once,TRBV5-1,TRBJ2-2,.,TGCGCCAGCAGCTTGGATAGGGTAGGCACCGGGGAGCTGTTTTTT,CASSLDRVGTGELFF
.,TRBV5-4,TRBJ2-1,.,TGTGCCAGCAGCCCTTCTACCCCGAAGCCCATCAATGAGCAGTTCTTC,CASSPSTPKPINEQFF
.,TRBV7-2,TRBJ2-1,TRBD1,TGTGCCAGCAGCTTAAAAGGGACAGGGGGCAATGAGCAGTTCTTC,CASSLKGTGGNEQFF
.,TRBV19,TRBJ2-5,TRBD2,TGTGCCAGTAGGACTAGCGGGAGGCAAGAGACCCAGTACTTC,CASRTSGRQETQYF
.,TRBV28,TRBJ1-4,.,TGTGCCAGCCGGGGGGAACAGACAACTAATGAAAAACTGTTTTTT,CASRGEQTTNEKLFF
.,TRBV6-1,TRBJ2-7,TRBD1,TGTGCCAGCAGTGAAGTTTTATTGGGCCAGGGGGCCTACGAGCAGTACTTC,CASSEVLLGQGAYEQYF
.,TRBV5-4,TRBJ1-5,.,TGTGCCAGCAGCCAAGGGGGCAATCAGCCCCAGCATTTT,CASSQGGNQPQHF
.,TRBV2,TRBJ2-2,.,TGTGCCAGCATCCCGGATTCGAACACCGGGGAGCTGTTTTTT,CASIPDSNTGELFF
.,TRBV2,TRBJ1-2,.,TGTGCCAGCCATCCGGACGGTTATGGCTACACCTTC,CASHPDGYGYTF
.,TRBV10-3,TRBJ2-2,.,TGTGCCACCCACGGTACAGGGATAACCGGGGAGCTGTTTTTT,CATHGTGITGELFF
.,TRBV30,TRBJ2-2,.,TGTGCCTGGAATAGAGGGAACACCGGGGAGCTGTTTTTT,CAWNRGNTGELFF
.,TRBV5-1,TRBJ2-7,.,TGCGCCAGCAGCCCGCCGGTGCCAGTCTACGGGGAGCAGTACTTC,CASSPPVPVYGEQYF
.,TRBV6-5,TRBJ2-4,TRBD1,TGTGCCAGCAGTTACCCGACAGGGGCGGCCAAAAACATTCAGTACTTC,CASSYPTGAAKNIQYF
.,TRBV9,TRBJ2-3,.,TGTGCCAGCAGCGGAGCCCCCAAATCAATATACACAGATACGCAGTATTTT,CASSGAPKSIYTDTQYF
.,TRBV27,TRBJ2-2,TRBD2,TGTGCCAGCAGTTTATCGACTAGCCTAGGTGCCGGGGAGCTGTTTTTT,CASSLSTSLGAGELFF
.,TRBV11-1,TRBJ2-7,TRBD1,TGTGCCAGCAGCCCTCAGGGACAGGTGATGGGCGAGCAGTACTTC,CASSPQGQVMGEQYF
.,TRBV6-1,TRBJ2-4,.,TGTGCCAGCAGCCAACAGGAGTACCAAAACATTCAGTACTTC,CASSQQEYQNIQYF
.,TRBV5-1,TRBJ2-7,.,TGCGCCAGCAGCCCGGCCAGTCCCTACTACGAGCAGTACTTC,CASSPASPYYEQYF
.,TRBV5-1,TRBJ2-7,.,TGCGCCAGCAGCCCGTTCCCAAACTACTCCTACGAGCAGTACTTC,CASSPFPNYSYEQYF
.,TRBV5-1,TRBJ1-6,TRBD1,TGCGCCAGCAGCCAGGGGGGCCTTCCCGAACACCTCCACTTT,CASSQGGLPEHLHF
.,TRBV15,TRBJ1-5,.,TGTGCCACCAGCGGCTCAGGGGTCAATCAGCCCCAGCATTTT,CATSGSGVNQPQHF
.,TRBV6-6,TRBJ2-5,TRBD2,TGTGCCAGCAGGAAACGGACTAGCGGCCAAGAGACCCAGTACTTC,CASRKRTSGQETQYF
.,TRBV6-1,TRBJ2-6,TRBD1,TGTGCCAGCAGTGATTTTGGGGACAGGCCGAGCTCTGGGGCCAACGTCCTGACTTTC,CASSDFGDRPSSGANVLTF
.,TRBV9,TRBJ1-5,TRBD1,TGTGCCAGCAGCGCGGACAGGGGCAATCAGCCCCAGCATTTT,CASSADRGNQPQHF
.,TRBV6-1,TRBJ2-1,.,TGTGCCAGCAGTGAACTGGGAAGCAATGAGCAGTTCTTC,CASSELGSNEQFF
.,TRBV15,TRBJ2-7,TRBD1,TGTGCCACCAGCAGACCACCGGGACAGGGCGGAGACGAGCAGTACTTC,CATSRPPGQGGDEQYF
.,TRBV5-4,TRBJ2-7,.,TGTGCCAGCAGCTTTGGGAGGGAGCAGTACTTC,CASSFGREQYF
.,TRBV2,TRBJ2-3,.,TGTGCCAGCAAGCTAGAAGGGGATTCAACGCAGTATTTT,CASKLEGDSTQYF
.,TRBV5-1,TRBJ2-7,.,TGCGCCAGCACCAATTGGCCCAGCTCCTACGAGCAGTACTTC,CASTNWPSSYEQYF